What follows is one T cell receptor beta chain and its context. This record belongs to a study of T cells in tuberculosis. Profiled with immunoSEQ multiplex PCR; TCRdb holds only in-frame clones, not every one. The profile covers 7,400 or so clones, with roughly 94% appearing a single time and roughly 11% taken by the ten largest. V gave up 6 bases and J gave up 1 base; unmatched junction bases: 2. The CDR3 has 13 amino acids. The germline gives CDR1 MNHEY, CDR2 SMNVEV (reference sequence). The chain links TRBV27 to TRBJ2-5, with 7 bases aligning to TRBD1. The TCR comes from an adult with tuberculosis. The sequencing sample was made of PBMCs. The CDR3 sequence: CASRNRGQETQYF. The CDR3 bases are TGTGCCAGCAGGAACAGGGGCCAAGAGACCCAGTACTTC.